This TCR beta chain appears in the sequencing data of a study of cytomegalovirus exposure and HLA in healthy donors. It was with 60 Vbeta and 13 Jbeta primers that the PCR ran. Data came from immunoSEQ multiplex PCR; TCRdb stores just in-frame clones and leaves some out. The sample has about 160,000 clones; roughly 82% are singletons. The CDR3 extends over 15 amino acids. The V gene end was trimmed by 5 bases and the J gene end by 9 bases; junction bases not matched to a gene: 9. CDR1 and CDR2 from the germline V gene are SGHVS and FQNEAQ. The clonotype originates from a man aged 45 to 65 in good health and CMV-seropositive. The sample taken for sequencing was PBMCs. V and J are TRBV7-8 and TRBJ2-1, with 11 positions matching TRBD2. CDR3: CASSPLAGGRGEQFF. Here the CDR3 DNA reads TGTGCCAGCAGCCCCCTAGCGGGGGGCCGGGGTGAGCAGTTCTTC.